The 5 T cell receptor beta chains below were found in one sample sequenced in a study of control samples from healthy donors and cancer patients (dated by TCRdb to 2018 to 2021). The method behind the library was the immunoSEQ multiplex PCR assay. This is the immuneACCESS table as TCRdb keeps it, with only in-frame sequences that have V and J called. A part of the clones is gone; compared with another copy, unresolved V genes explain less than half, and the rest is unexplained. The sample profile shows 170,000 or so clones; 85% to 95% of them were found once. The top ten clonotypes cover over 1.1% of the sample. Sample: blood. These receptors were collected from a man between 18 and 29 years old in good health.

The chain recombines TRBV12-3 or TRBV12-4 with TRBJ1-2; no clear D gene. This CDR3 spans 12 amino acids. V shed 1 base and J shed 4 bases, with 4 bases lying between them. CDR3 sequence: CASSLGSYGYTF. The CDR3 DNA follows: TGTGCCAGCAGTTTAGGGAGCTATGGCTACACCTTC.

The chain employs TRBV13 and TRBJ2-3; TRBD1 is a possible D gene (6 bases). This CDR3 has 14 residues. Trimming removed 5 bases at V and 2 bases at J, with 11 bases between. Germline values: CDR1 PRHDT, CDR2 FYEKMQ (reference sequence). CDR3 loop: CASSLDRYTDTQYF. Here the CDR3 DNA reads TGTGCCAGCAGCCTCGACAGGTACACAGATACGCAGTATTTT.

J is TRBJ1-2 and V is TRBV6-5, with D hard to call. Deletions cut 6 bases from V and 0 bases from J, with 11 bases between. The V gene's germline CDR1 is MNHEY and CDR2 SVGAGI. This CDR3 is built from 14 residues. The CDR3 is CASRTRTANYGYTF. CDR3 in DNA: TGTGCCAGCAGGACCCGGACGGCTAACTATGGCTACACCTTC.

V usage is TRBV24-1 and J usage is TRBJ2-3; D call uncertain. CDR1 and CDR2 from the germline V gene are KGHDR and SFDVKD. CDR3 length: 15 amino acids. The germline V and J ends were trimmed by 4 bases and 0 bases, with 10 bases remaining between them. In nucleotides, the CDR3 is TGTGCCACCAGTGAAGGCTCGGGCAGCACAGATACGCAGTATTTT. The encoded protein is CATSEGSGSTDTQYF.

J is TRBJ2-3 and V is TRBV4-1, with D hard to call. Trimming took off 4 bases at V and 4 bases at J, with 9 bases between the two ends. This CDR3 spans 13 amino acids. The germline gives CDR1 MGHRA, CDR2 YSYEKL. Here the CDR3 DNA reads TGCGCCAGCAGCCCCATTGTATCAGATACGCAGTATTTT. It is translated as CASSPIVSDTQYF.